This T cell receptor beta chain was sequenced in a study of shared clonotypes between healthy human individuals. CD45RO-negative, CCR7-selected cells formed the naive CD8 fraction, which excluded terminally differentiated effector memory CD45RA+ cells. All participating donors were Caucasian adults from Nashville, Tennessee. This CDR3 contains 13 residues. V was cut by 4 bases and J by 0 bases, with 10 bases left in between. Germline V lookup: CDR1 SQVTM, CDR2 ANQGSEA. Here immunoSEQ multiplex PCR was the method, and the copy in TCRdb shows in-frame clones only, minus some. The sample lists almost 700,000 clones, roughly 94% occurring once.

The receptor was isolated from a man between 25 and 39 years old in good health. Sequencing input: naive CD8+ T cells sorted from blood. This chain joins TRBV29-1 and TRBJ2-7; no definite D call. DNA of the CDR3: TGCAGCGTTGCAGCCGAGAGCTCCTACGAGCAGTACTTC. Protein: CSVAAESSYEQYF.